These 29 T cell receptor beta chains were all obtained from the same sample, sequenced in a study of control samples from healthy donors and cancer patients. Sequencing was performed with immunoSEQ multiplex PCR; in TCRdb, only in-frame clones are kept and a portion is missing. The sample has 150,000 to 180,000 clones, over 85% seen once. Sequencing was carried out using blood. The receptor set was obtained from a man aged 35 to 55 in good health.

The gene calls are TRBV7-2 and TRBJ2-7; TRBD2 aligns across 10 bases. J lost 0 bases, V lost 4 bases, and 3 bases had no gene match. CDR1 is SGHTA, CDR2 FQGNSA, per germline. This CDR3 contains 15 residues. The CDR3 is CASSSSSGGSYEQYF. The DNA for the CDR3 is TGTGCCAGCAGCTCCTCTAGCGGGGGCTCCTACGAGCAGTACTTC. The full variable domain, completed using reference TRBV7-2 and TRBJ2-7, is GAGVSQSPSNKVTEKGKDVELRCDPISGHTALYWYRQSLGQGLEFLIYFQGNSAPDKSGLPSDRFSAERTGGSVSTLTIQRTQQEDSAVYLCASSSSSGGSYEQYFGPGTRLTVT.

The chain uses TRBV29-1 and TRBJ1-2; no firm D call. Germline V gene sequence: CDR1 SQVTM, CDR2 ANQGSEA. The CDR3 contains 15 residues. Trimming stripped 0 bases from V and 4 bases from J, with 15 bases between. The CDR3 sequence: CSVEDWATQGYGYTF. The CDR3 DNA is TGCAGCGTTGAAGATTGGGCGACTCAAGGCTATGGCTACACCTTC.

The chain has TRBV6-5 and TRBJ2-7; 12 positions agree with TRBD2. The CDR3 has 15 residues. Unmatched junction bases numbered 9, after V lost 6 bases and J lost 6 bases. From germline, CDR1 is MNHEY and CDR2 SVGAGI. The CDR3 protein is CASSNPGLAGLEQYF. The CDR3 nucleotides read TGTGCCAGCAGCAACCCCGGACTAGCGGGGCTCGAGCAGTACTTC.

This chain links TRBV6-1 with TRBJ1-2; a possible D gene is TRBD1 (5 bases). Trimming took 3 bases from V and 4 from J, leaving 12 bases between them. CDR1 MNHNS and CDR2 SASEGT come from the germline V gene. The CDR3 covers 14 residues. The CDR3 sequence: CASSEESGGYGYTF. CDR3 nucleotide sequence: TGTGCCAGCAGTGAGGAGTCGGGGGGCTATGGCTACACCTTC.

The chain couples TRBV5-1 to TRBJ1-4; a possible D gene is TRBD1 (6 bases). The V gene's germline CDR1 is SGHRS and CDR2 YFSETQ. Trimming took off 0 bases at V and 0 bases at J, with 9 bases between the two ends. The CDR3 length is 16 residues. This CDR3 reads CASSLGTASTNEKLFF. Written as DNA, the CDR3 is TGCGCCAGCAGCTTGGGGACAGCTTCAACTAATGAAAAACTGTTTTTT.

The rearrangement joins TRBV19 to TRBJ1-1, with D possibly being TRBD1 (5 bases). Between the trimmed V and J ends, which lost 1 base and 4 bases, there was a span of 13 bases. The CDR3 is 15 residues long. Looked up from germline, CDR1 is LNHDA and CDR2 is SQIVND (reference sequence). The CDR3: CASSIGGTGPTEAFF. DNA for the CDR3: TGTGCCAGTAGTATAGGAGGTACAGGTCCCACTGAAGCTTTCTTT.

This clone has just one count. V and J are TRBV9 and TRBJ2-1; D may be TRBD2 (6 bases). CDR1 is SGDLS, CDR2 YYNGEE, per germline. The ends were cut back, 4 bases at V and 10 bases at J, with 15 bases in the middle. The CDR3 runs to 13 residues. CDR3 nucleotides: TGTGCCAGCAGCTCGGGGGTGGGCGGGGAGCAGTTCTTC. It is translated as CASSSGVGGEQFF.

V and J are TRBV24-1 and TRBJ1-1; no clear D. Trimming stripped 2 bases from V and 7 bases from J, with 13 bases between. Germline CDR1 KGHDR, CDR2 SFDVKD. The CDR3 covers 14 residues. The CDR3 sequence: CATSDSERFGEAFF. CDR3 coding DNA: TGTGCCACCAGTGATTCAGAGCGGTTTGGTGAAGCTTTCTTT.

The genes are TRBV6-1 and TRBJ1-1; perhaps TRBD1 as D (5 bases). Germline lookup yields CDR1 MNHNS and CDR2 SASEGT. Trimming pared 2 bases from V and 1 base from J, leaving 8 bases between. This CDR3 contains 14 residues. CDR3: CASSEPGRNTEAFF. The CDR3 DNA reads TGTGCCAGCAGTGAACCAGGGAGGAACACTGAAGCTTTCTTT.

The chain recombines TRBV2 with TRBJ1-6; D is uncertain. CDR3 length equals 13 residues. The V gene's germline CDR1 is SNHLY and CDR2 FYNNEI. Trimming removed 10 bases from V and 6 bases from J, with 13 bases in between. Here the CDR3 DNA reads TGTGCCACCGGACGGGAGCGTAATTCACCCCTCCACTTT. Amino acid sequence: CATGRERNSPLHF.

The chain is built from TRBV19 and TRBJ2-1; 7 nucleotides line up with TRBD1. This CDR3 comprises 14 residues. CDR1 and CDR2 from the germline V gene are LNHDA and SQIVND (reference sequence). The J segment lost 8 bases and the V segment lost 4 bases, leaving 8 bases of the junction unmatched. The CDR3 bases are TGTGCCAGTAGTAGACGACAGGGTAGAGATGAGCAGTTCTTC. It codes for CASSRRQGRDEQFF.

The rearrangement joins TRBV19 to TRBJ2-1; 9 bases map to TRBD2. Trimming took 4 bases from V and 5 from J; bases not matched to a gene: 21. CDR1 and CDR2 (germline): LNHDA, SQIVND (reference sequence). The CDR3 spans 20 residues. Here the CDR3 DNA reads TGTGCCAGTAGTAGAACCTCACTATCCCCCCAGCGGGGGGCCAACAATGAGCAGTTCTTC. It yields the protein CASSRTSLSPQRGANNEQFF. Based on the CDR3 plus reference TRBV19 and TRBJ2-1, the full variable domain is DGGITQSPKYLFRKEGQNVTLSCEQNLNHDAMYWYRQDPGQGLRLIYYSQIVNDFQKGDIAEGYSVSREKKESFPLTVTSAQKNPTAFYLCASSRTSLSPQRGANNEQFFGPGTRLTVL.

This chain links TRBV5-1 with TRBJ1-1, with TRBD1 identical over 7 bases. V lost 2 bases and J lost 1; bases outside the gene matches: 8. This CDR3 has 16 amino acids. The V gene's germline CDR1 is SGHRS and CDR2 YFSETQ. DNA for the CDR3: TGCGCCAGCAGCTTAAGACAGGGTTGGGCGAACACTGAAGCTTTCTTT. Encoded protein: CASSLRQGWANTEAFF.

The chain joins TRBV14 to TRBJ1-2, with 8 bases fitting TRBD1. The V gene end was trimmed by 4 bases and the J gene end by 4 bases; junction bases not matched to a gene: 5. Germline V gene lookup returns CDR1 SGHDN and CDR2 FVKESK. There are 14 residues in the CDR3. For the CDR3, the DNA is TGTGCCAGCAGCCCCGGACAGGGAGCCTATGGCTACACCTTC. Protein product: CASSPGQGAYGYTF.

This clone was detected only once. CDR3 in DNA: TGCGCCAGCAGCCAAGAAGGCTCTAGCCCCTATAATTCACCCCTCCACTTT. Translated, it gives CASSQEGSSPYNSPLHF. J is TRBJ1-6 and V is TRBV4-1; D is uncertain. The V end was cut by 0 bases, the J end by 2 bases, with 11 bases between. There are 17 residues in the CDR3. Looked up from germline, CDR1 is MGHRA and CDR2 is YSYEKL.

This chain connects TRBV27 to TRBJ1-5, with D possibly being TRBD1 (6 bases). The CDR3 sequence is 14 residues long. V lost 5 bases to trimming and J lost 6 bases, with 14 bases between them. Germline CDR1 and CDR2: MNHEY and SMNVEV (reference sequence). CDR3 sequence reads: CASSDTGNLQPQHF. CDR3 sequence (DNA): TGTGCCAGCAGTGATACAGGGAATCTTCAGCCCCAGCATTTT.

The DNA of the CDR3 is TGCGCCAGCAGCCAAGTGCCAGGGAGCTCCTACGAGCAGTACTTC. Translated: CASSQVPGSSYEQYF. The J gene is TRBJ2-7, the V gene TRBV4-1; the D call may be TRBD1 or TRBD2 (5 bases each). The CDR3 spans 15 residues. Trimming took 1 base from V and 0 from J, leaving 10 bases between them. CDR1 is MGHRA and CDR2 is YSYEKL in the germline V gene.

The rearrangement links TRBV7-2 to TRBJ2-7, with TRBD2 as a possible D gene (5 bases). This CDR3 has 12 amino acids. Trimming shortened V by 5 bases and J by 4 bases, and 9 bases separated the two germline ends. Germline CDR1 and CDR2: SGHTA and FQGNSA. CDR3 sequence (DNA): TGTGCCAGCAGCCACCCGGGGTACGAGCAGTACTTC. Translated, it gives CASSHPGYEQYF. Full variable domain (missing parts from reference TRBV7-2 and TRBJ2-7): GAGVSQSPSNKVTEKGKDVELRCDPISGHTALYWYRQSLGQGLEFLIYFQGNSAPDKSGLPSDRFSAERTGGSVSTLTIQRTQQEDSAVYLCASSHPGYEQYFGPGTRLTVT.

The rearrangement uses TRBV19 and TRBJ1-2; D unresolved. This CDR3 comprises 15 residues. Germline V gene data show CDR1 as LNHDA and CDR2 as SQIVND (reference sequence). The V and J ends lost 3 bases and 2 bases respectively, with 13 bases between them. The CDR3 region is CASSIGAGGNYGYTF. CDR3 coding DNA: TGTGCCAGTAGTATTGGTGCCGGAGGGAACTATGGCTACACCTTC.

A single count supports this clone. The V gene is TRBV2, the J gene TRBJ1-5, with 7 bases lining up with TRBD1. This CDR3 is built from 19 residues. With 7 bases clipped from V and 1 base from J, the junction kept 19 bases outside the gene matches. CDR1 is SNHLY and CDR2 is FYNNEI in the germline V gene. The CDR3 DNA reads TGTGCCAGCAACGAAGGGTGGCAGGGAGGGGGCCGCAGCAATCAGCCCCAGCATTTT. Translated: CASNEGWQGGGRSNQPQHF.

The rearrangement uses TRBV30 and TRBJ2-1, with TRBD2 matching over 8 bases. This CDR3 spans 15 amino acids. Germline loops: CDR1 GTSNPN, CDR2 SVGIG (reference sequence). Trimming took 0 bases from V and 5 from J; bases not matched to a gene: 6. DNA of the CDR3: TGTGCCTGGAGTGTACGGGGGGGCATGAACAATGAGCAGTTCTTC. It codes for CAWSVRGGMNNEQFF.

The rearrangement links TRBV7-2 to TRBJ2-3; TRBD2 matches at 9 bases. This CDR3 region has 15 residues. Germline V gene data show CDR1 as SGHTA and CDR2 as FQGNSA. Trimming took 6 bases from V and 3 from J; bases not matched to a gene: 7. The CDR3 protein is CASSPLAGKTDTQYF. The CDR3 region has the DNA TGTGCCAGCAGTCCCCTAGCGGGGAAGACAGATACGCAGTATTTT.

The chain recombines TRBV28 with TRBJ1-2; 7 positions agree with TRBD1. V lost 7 bases to trimming and J lost 5 bases; unmatched junction nucleotides: 1. This CDR3 is built from 11 residues. Germline CDR1 and CDR2: MDHEN and SYDVKM. In nucleotides, the CDR3 is TGTGCCAGCACGACAGGGTATGGCTACACCTTC. It yields the protein CASTTGYGYTF.

This rearrangement joins TRBV6-1 to TRBJ1-1; D uncertain. The CDR3 loop spans 14 amino acids. V gave up 2 bases and J gave up 2 bases, with 9 bases separating them. CDR1 and CDR2 from the germline V gene are MNHNS and SASEGT. CDR3 DNA: TGTGCCAGCAGTGAAAGGGCGGGAAACACTGAAGCTTTCTTT. Its translation: CASSERAGNTEAFF.

The chain couples TRBV28 to TRBJ1-6; D gene unclear. CDR3 size: 13 residues. Germline CDR1 reads MDHEN; CDR2 reads SYDVKM. The V gene lost 6 bases and the J gene lost 9 bases, with 12 bases spanning the gap. CDR3 sequence reads: CASSYPTTSPLHF. Written as DNA, the CDR3 is TGTGCCAGCAGCTACCCCACAACTTCACCCCTCCACTTT.

The V gene is TRBV7-6, the J gene TRBJ2-7, with 10 bases aligning to TRBD1. Germline CDR1 is SGHVS and CDR2 is FNYEAQ. Trimming took 1 base from V and 6 from J; bases not matched to a gene: 9. CDR3 size: 16 residues. CDR3 coding DNA: TGTGCCAGCAGCTTAGTTGGGGACAGGGGCCCGCGCGAGCAGTACTTC. Its protein product is CASSLVGDRGPREQYF.

The CDR3 coding sequence is TGTGCCAGCAGTGGGGTTCCCCGAGGCGACGAGCAGTACTTC. This sequence encodes CASSGVPRGDEQYF. The chain carries TRBV27 and TRBJ2-7, with D uncertain. V was pared by 5 bases and J by 5 bases, with 16 bases between. This CDR3 spans 14 amino acids. The germline CDR1 and CDR2 sequences are MNHEY and SMNVEV (reference sequence).

The chain joins TRBV5-4 to TRBJ2-2; 9 bases are a match to TRBD2. Unmatched junction bases numbered 1, after V lost 4 bases and J lost 0 bases. There are 15 residues in the CDR3. Germline loops: CDR1 SGHNT, CDR2 YYREEE (reference sequence). The chain's CDR3 is CASSVAGANTGELFF. As DNA, the CDR3 is TGTGCCAGCAGCGTAGCGGGGGCGAACACCGGGGAGCTGTTTTTT.

The CDR3 sequence is CASSPQGVPGNTIYF. CDR3 in DNA: TGTGCCAGCAGCCCACAGGGGGTACCTGGAAACACCATATATTTT. The chain couples TRBV2 to TRBJ1-3; 8 bases match TRBD1. V dropped 6 bases and J dropped 2; count of bases not matched to a gene: 6. The CDR3 sequence is 15 residues long. Germline CDR1 SNHLY, CDR2 FYNNEI.